This T cell receptor beta chain was recovered during a study of human T cells and chemical hapten exposure. Germline assignment: CDR1 MDHEN and CDR2 SYDVKM. CDR3 length: 16 residues. TCRdb analysed the RACE reads with MiXCR anew, one entry per CDR3 protein. Altogether approximately 260,000 distinct CDR3 sequences are present, approximately 8.4% being singletons, with the ten largest covering around 2.5%. The time point here: pre-sensitization, week 0. Indicated treatment: therapeutic diphenylcyclopropenone sensitization with weekly scalp DPC. Regarding this clonotype: Mismatch with germline at one junction end may stem from a read error.

This receptor was taken from a woman between 40 and 55 years old with alopecia areata. Some clones in this sample may be carry-over from other donors' samples. The rearrangement uses TRBV28 and TRBJ2-7, with 7 positions matching TRBD2. The source was whole blood, collected in connection with sensitization to the hapten diphenylcyclopropenone (DPC). As DNA, the CDR3 is TGTGCCAGCAGTTTTACCGGGACCCTAAGGGACTACGAGCAATACTTC. This gives the protein CASSFTGTLRDYEQYF.